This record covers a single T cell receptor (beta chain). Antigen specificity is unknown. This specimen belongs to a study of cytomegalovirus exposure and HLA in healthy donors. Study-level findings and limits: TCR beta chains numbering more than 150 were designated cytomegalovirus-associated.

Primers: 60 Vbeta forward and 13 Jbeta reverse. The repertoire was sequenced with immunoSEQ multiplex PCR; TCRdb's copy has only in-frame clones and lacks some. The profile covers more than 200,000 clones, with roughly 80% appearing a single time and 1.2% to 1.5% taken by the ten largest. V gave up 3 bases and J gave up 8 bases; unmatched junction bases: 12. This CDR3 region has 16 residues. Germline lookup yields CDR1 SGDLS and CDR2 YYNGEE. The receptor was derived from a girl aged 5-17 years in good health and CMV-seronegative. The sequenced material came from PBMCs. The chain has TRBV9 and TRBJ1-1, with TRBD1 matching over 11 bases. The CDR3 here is CASSAGTGGPGTEAFF. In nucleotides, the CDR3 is TGTGCCAGCAGCGCCGGGACAGGGGGACCTGGGACCGAAGCTTTCTTT.